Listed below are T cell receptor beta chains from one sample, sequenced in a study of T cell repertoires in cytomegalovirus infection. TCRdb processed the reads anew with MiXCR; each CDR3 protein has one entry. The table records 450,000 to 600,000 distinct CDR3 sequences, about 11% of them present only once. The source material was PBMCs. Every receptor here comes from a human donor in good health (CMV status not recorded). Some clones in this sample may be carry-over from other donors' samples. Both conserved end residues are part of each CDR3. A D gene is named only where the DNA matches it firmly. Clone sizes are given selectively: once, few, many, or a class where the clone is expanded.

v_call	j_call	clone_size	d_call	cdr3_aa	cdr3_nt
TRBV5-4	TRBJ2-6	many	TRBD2	CASSLGGGASGANVLTF	TGTGCCAGCAGCTTGGGCGGGGGGGCTTCTGGGGCCAACGTCCTGACTTTC
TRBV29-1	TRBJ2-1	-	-	CSVGGEVAVYNEQFF	TGCAGCGTTGGTGGGGAGGTAGCAGTCTACAATGAGCAGTTCTTC
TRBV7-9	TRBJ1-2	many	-	CASSLDPAYDYTF	TGTGCCAGCAGCTTAGACCCAGCTTATGACTACACCTTC
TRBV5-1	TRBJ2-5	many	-	CASSVPTGSEETQYF	TGCGCCAGCAGCGTCCCGACAGGTTCTGAAGAGACCCAGTACTTC
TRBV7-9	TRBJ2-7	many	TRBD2	CASSSTQLAGVHEQYF	TGTGCCAGCAGCTCGACACAACTAGCGGGAGTACACGAGCAGTACTTC
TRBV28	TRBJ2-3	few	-	CASLPRDPFSDTQYF	TGTGCCAGCCTACCTCGGGACCCTTTTTCAGATACGCAGTATTTT
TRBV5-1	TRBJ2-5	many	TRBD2	CASSSINYIQAGGFLETQYF	TGCGCCAGCAGCTCGATCAATTATATTCAAGCGGGGGGGTTCCTGGAGACCCAGTACTTC
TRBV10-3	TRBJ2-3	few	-	CAISEGEGKYF	TGTGCCATCAGTGAGGGGGAAGGCAAGTATTTT
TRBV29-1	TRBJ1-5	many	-	CSVVGDSNQPQHF	TGCAGCGTTGTGGGGGATAGCAATCAGCCCCAGCATTTT
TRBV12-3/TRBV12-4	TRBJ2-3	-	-	CASSLVLITDTQYF	TGTGCCAGCAGTTTAGTCCTTATCACAGATACGCAGTATTTT
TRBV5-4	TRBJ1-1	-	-	CASWRAGETEAFF	TGTGCCAGTTGGCGAGCCGGGGAAACTGAAGCTTTCTTT
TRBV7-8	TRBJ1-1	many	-	CASSLVGRQPLGKTEAFF	TGTGCCAGCAGCTTAGTTGGTAGGCAGCCCCTGGGGAAGACTGAAGCTTTCTTT
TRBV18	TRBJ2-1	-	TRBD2	CASSRGLAGGWDEQFF	TGTGCCAGCTCACGAGGACTAGCGGGAGGCTGGGATGAGCAGTTCTTC
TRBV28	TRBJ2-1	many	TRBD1	CASSVSGGTRNEQFF	TGTGCCAGCAGTGTATCAGGGGGCACAAGAAATGAGCAGTTCTTC
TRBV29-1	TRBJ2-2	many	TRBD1	CSGRQGNTGELFF	TGCAGCGGGAGACAGGGAAACACCGGGGAGCTGTTTTTT
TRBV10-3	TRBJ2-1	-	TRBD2	CAISWTSEYNEQFF	TGTGCCATCAGTTGGACTAGCGAGTACAATGAGCAGTTCTTC
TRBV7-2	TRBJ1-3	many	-	CASSFGQLSGNTIYF	TGTGCCAGCAGCTTCGGACAGCTCTCTGGAAACACCATATATTTT
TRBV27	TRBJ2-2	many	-	CASTAYPTPNTGELFF	TGTGCCAGCACGGCATACCCTACTCCGAACACCGGGGAGCTGTTTTTT
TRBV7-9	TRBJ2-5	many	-	CASSLGGGGEETQYF	TGTGCCAGCAGCTTAGGTGGGGGAGGAGAGGAGACCCAGTACTTC
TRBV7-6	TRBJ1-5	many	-	CASSLTVNQPQHF	TGTGCCAGCAGCCTGACGGTGAATCAGCCCCAGCATTTT
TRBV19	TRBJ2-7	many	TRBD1	CASRSGTARQYF	TGTGCCAGTAGATCCGGGACAGCTAGACAGTACTTC
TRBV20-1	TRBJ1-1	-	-	CSAGAYREGTEAFF	TGCAGTGCCGGAGCCTACAGGGAAGGGACTGAAGCTTTCTTT
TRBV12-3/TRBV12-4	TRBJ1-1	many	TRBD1	CASSLQGIEAFF	TGTGCCAGCAGCTTACAGGGGATTGAAGCTTTCTTT
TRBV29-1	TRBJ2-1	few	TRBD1	CSSRAGQGIYNEQFF	TGCAGCTCCCGAGCGGGACAGGGGATATACAATGAGCAGTTCTTC
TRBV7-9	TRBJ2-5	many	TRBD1	CASSFPLQGYEETQYF	TGTGCCAGCAGCTTTCCTCTACAGGGGTATGAGGAGACCCAGTACTTC
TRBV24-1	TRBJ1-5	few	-	CATSDRTRLNQPQHF	TGTGCCACCAGTGACCGGACAAGGTTAAATCAGCCCCAGCATTTT
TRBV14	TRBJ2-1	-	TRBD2	CASSQEGRGFLFF	TGTGCCAGCAGCCAAGAGGGGCGGGGGTTTTTGTTCTTC
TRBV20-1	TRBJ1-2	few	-	CSARETQGNGYTF	TGCAGTGCTAGAGAAACCCAGGGTAATGGCTACACCTTC
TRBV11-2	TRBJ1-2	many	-	CASSQTGPYGYTF	TGTGCCAGCAGCCAGACAGGTCCCTATGGCTACACCTTC
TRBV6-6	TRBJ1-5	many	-	CASSYSSGNQPQHF	TGTGCCAGCAGTTACTCGTCTGGCAATCAGCCCCAGCATTTT
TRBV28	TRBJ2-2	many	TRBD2	CASSLSSGSGTGELFF	TGTGCCAGCAGCCTCTCTAGCGGGAGTGGCACCGGGGAGCTGTTTTTT
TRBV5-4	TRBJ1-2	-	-	CASSLGQGTYYGYTF	TGTGCCAGCAGCTTGGGGCAGGGCACGTACTATGGCTACACCTTC
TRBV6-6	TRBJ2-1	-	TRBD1	CASSTGTDSSKFF	TGTGCCAGCAGTACCGGGACAGATTCGAGCAAGTTCTTC
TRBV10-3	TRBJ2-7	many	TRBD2	CAIRLAGGYEQYF	TGTGCCATCAGACTAGCGGGAGGTTACGAGCAGTACTTC
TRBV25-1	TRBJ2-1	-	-	CASSEPSRPYNEQFF	TGTGCCAGCAGTGAACCCAGTCGACCCTACAATGAGCAGTTCTTC
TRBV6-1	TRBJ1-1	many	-	CASKLGQSTEAFF	TGTGCCAGTAAGTTAGGGCAGAGCACTGAAGCTTTCTTT
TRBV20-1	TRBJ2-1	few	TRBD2	CSARETSGSSPYNEQFF	TGCAGTGCTAGAGAGACTAGCGGGAGTTCGCCCTACAATGAGCAGTTCTTC
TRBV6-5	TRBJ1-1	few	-	CASSYSGARNTEAFF	TGTGCCAGCAGTTACTCAGGGGCCAGGAACACTGAAGCTTTCTTT
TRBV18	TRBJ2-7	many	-	CASGAALGTYEQYF	TGTGCCAGCGGGGCGGCCCTTGGGACCTACGAGCAGTACTTC
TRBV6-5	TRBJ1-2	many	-	CAGGGPDGYTF	TGTGCCGGCGGGGGACCTGATGGCTACACCTTC
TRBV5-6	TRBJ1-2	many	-	CASSLPGGYYGYTF	TGTGCCAGCAGCCTCCCGGGAGGCTACTATGGCTACACCTTC
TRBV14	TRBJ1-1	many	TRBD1	CASSRQGVTEAFF	TGTGCCAGCAGCCGACAGGGAGTCACTGAAGCTTTCTTT
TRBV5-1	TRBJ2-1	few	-	CASSPSGLTRNEQFF	TGCGCCAGCAGCCCGAGCGGTCTAACCCGGAATGAGCAGTTCTTC